The entry that follows covers one T cell receptor beta chain sequence. Its antigen remains unknown. V dropped 3 bases and J dropped 9; count of bases not matched to a gene: 23. Germline assignment: CDR1 LNHDA and CDR2 SQIVND (reference sequence). The CDR3 extends over 19 amino acids. This sample is drawn from a study of response to subunit inactivated influenza vaccine. Study-wide results and caveats: The study's authors posited that every seasonal influenza vaccination enlists few new T cells.

TCRdb analysed the RT-PCR reads with MiXCR anew, one entry per CDR3 protein. The top ten hold roughly 10% of the sample, which has about 780,000 distinct CDR3 sequences, 18% seen once. Sequenced here: PBMCs from blood, sampled 4 to 6 days after vaccination. V usage is TRBV19 and J usage is TRBJ1-5; 7 nucleotides align to TRBD1. This TCR was sampled from a man in his fifties who received an inactivated influenza vaccine. The CDR3 sequence is CASSIVGAGGYNLQRPQHF. The CDR3 coding sequence is TGTGCCAGTAGTATCGTTGGGGCAGGGGGATACAACCTCCAGCGGCCCCAGCATTTT.